This TCR beta chain originates from a study of T cells in Graves' hyperthyroidism and ophthalmopathy. Overall study findings and caveats: Ophthalmopathy was separated from stable hyperthyroidism by a 13 V-J model. The model made its ophthalmopathy prediction, and onset followed a median 6.5 months later.

This clonotype has a count of ten or more. What it binds is not known. Disease duration under 2 months; hyperthyroidism patients were aged 18 to 65. Trimming cost V 1 base and J 7 bases; bases outside gene matches: 6. CDR3 length: 15 residues. Looked up from germline, CDR1 is KGHDR and CDR2 is SFDVKD. What was amplified from RNA transcripts were TCR beta CDR3 regions. During a first-round RT-PCR of the TCR CDR3, the HTBI primer set was used. Each CDR3 protein gets one entry after TCRdb re-called the multiplex PCR reads with MiXCR. The sample consists of 460,000 or so distinct CDR3 sequences, approximately 15% of them appearing once.

This rearrangement joins TRBV24-1 to TRBJ2-1; 7 bases match TRBD2. This sequence was found in a woman younger than 30 with Graves' hyperthyroidism. Material for sequencing was blood. This chain's CDR3 is CATSDFGGGPNEQFF. In DNA, the CDR3 is TGTGCCACCAGTGATTTCGGGGGAGGGCCAAATGAGCAGTTCTTC.